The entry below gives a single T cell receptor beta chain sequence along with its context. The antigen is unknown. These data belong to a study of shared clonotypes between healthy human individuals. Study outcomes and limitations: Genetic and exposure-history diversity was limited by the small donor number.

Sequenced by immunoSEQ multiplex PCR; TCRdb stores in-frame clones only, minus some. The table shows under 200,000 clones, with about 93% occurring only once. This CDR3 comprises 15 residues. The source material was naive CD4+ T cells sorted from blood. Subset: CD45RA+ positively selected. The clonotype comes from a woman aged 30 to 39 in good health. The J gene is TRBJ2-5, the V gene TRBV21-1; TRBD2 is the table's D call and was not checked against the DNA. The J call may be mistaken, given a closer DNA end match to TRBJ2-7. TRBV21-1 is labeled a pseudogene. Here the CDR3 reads CASTYPASGSYEQYF. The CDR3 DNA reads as TGTGCCAGCACGTACCCGGCTAGCGGGAGCTACGAGCAGTACTTC.